This T cell receptor beta chain is drawn from a study of cytomegalovirus exposure and HLA in healthy donors. Study-level results: TCR beta V- and J-gene trimming, according to a later analysis, was linked to a missense DCLRE1C variant. In vitro confirmation showed a few CMV-associated chains to be CMV antigen specific. Altogether, around 160 TCR beta chains were recorded as cytomegalovirus-associated.

Looked up from germline, CDR1 is MNHEY and CDR2 is SMNVEV (reference sequence). This CDR3 contains 17 residues. V was pared by 2 bases and J by 8 bases, with 13 bases of the junction left unmatched. Both 60 Vbeta primers and 13 Jbeta primers went into the PCR. Clones were read by immunoSEQ multiplex PCR, and TCRdb kept only the in-frame ones, dropping some. The sample includes some 85,000 clones, under 80% of them seen just once. On this clone: What it binds is unknown.

The sequenced material came from PBMCs. The chain employs TRBV27 and TRBJ1-3; TRBD1 matches 9 bases. The TCR was taken from a male donor in good health and CMV-seronegative. The CDR3 spells CASSLGDPGQGGYTIYF. DNA of the CDR3: TGTGCCAGCAGTTTAGGTGATCCGGGACAGGGAGGATACACCATATATTTT.